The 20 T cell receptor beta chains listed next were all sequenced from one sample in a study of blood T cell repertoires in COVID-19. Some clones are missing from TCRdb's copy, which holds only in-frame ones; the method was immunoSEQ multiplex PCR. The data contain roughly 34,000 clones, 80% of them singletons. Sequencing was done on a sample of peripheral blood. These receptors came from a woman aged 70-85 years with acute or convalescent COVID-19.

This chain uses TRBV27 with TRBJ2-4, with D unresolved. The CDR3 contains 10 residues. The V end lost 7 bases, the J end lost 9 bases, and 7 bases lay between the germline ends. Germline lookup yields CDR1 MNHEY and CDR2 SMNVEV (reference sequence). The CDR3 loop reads CASIRGIQYF. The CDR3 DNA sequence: TGTGCCAGCATTAGAGGCATTCAGTACTTC.

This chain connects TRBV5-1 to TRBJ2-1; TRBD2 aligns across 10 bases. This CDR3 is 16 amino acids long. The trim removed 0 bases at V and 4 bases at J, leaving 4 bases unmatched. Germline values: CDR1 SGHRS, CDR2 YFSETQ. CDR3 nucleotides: TGCGCCAGCAGCTTGGAAGGACTAGCGGCATACAATGAGCAGTTCTTC. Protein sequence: CASSLEGLAAYNEQFF.

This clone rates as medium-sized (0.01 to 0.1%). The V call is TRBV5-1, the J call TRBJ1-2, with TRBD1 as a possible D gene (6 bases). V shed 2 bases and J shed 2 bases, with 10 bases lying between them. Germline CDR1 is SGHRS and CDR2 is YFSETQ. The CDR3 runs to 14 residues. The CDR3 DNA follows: TGCGCCAGCAGCTTAACAGGGTGGAACTATGGCTACACCTTC. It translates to CASSLTGWNYGYTF.

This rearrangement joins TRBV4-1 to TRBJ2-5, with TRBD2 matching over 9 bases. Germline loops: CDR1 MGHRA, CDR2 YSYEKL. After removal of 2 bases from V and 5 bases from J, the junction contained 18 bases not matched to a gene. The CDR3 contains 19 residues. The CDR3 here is CASSQNTPPRLAVGETQYF. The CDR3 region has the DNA TGCGCCAGCAGCCAAAACACCCCTCCCCGACTAGCGGTGGGGGAGACCCAGTACTTC.

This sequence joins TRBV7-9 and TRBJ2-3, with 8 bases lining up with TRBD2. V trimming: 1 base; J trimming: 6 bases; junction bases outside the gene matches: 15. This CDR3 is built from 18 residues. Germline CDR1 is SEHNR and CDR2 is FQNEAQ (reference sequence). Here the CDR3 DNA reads TGTGCCAGCAGCTTAGGGCGGGGGGCCCAAACGTGGGCGGATACGCAGTATTTT. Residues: CASSLGRGAQTWADTQYF. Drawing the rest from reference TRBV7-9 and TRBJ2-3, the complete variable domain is DTGVSQNPRHKITKRGQNVTFRCDPISEHNRLYWYRQTLGQGPEFLTYFQNEAQLEKSRLLSDRFSAERPKGSFSTLEIQRTEQGDSAMYLCASSLGRGAQTWADTQYFGPGTRLTVL.

DNA for the CDR3: TGTGCCGCACACCGGACTCACCGCACCGAGCAGTACTTC. Translating gives CAAHRTHRTEQYF. The chain uses TRBV2 and TRBJ2-7; a possible D gene is TRBD2 (5 bases). Trimming pared 11 bases from V and 6 bases from J, leaving 20 bases between. CDR3 size: 13 residues. CDR1 and CDR2 from the germline V gene are SNHLY and FYNNEI.

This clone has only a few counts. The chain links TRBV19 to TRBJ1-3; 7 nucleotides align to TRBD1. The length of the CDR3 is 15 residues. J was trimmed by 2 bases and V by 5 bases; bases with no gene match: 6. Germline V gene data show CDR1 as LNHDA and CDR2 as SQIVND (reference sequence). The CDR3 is CASSQMGTAGNTIYF. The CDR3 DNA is TGTGCCAGTAGTCAGATGGGGACAGCTGGAAACACCATATATTTT.

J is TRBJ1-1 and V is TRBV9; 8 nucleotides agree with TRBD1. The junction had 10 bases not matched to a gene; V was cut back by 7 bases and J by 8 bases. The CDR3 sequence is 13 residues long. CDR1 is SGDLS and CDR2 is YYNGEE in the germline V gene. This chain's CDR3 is CASGQGRPSEAFF. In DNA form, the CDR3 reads TGTGCCAGCGGACAGGGTCGGCCCTCCGAAGCTTTCTTT.

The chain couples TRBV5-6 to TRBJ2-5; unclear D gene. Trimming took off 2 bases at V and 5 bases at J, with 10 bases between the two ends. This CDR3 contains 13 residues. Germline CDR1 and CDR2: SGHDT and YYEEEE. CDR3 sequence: CASSFPRRETQYF. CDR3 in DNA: TGTGCCAGCAGCTTCCCCCGGCGGGAGACCCAGTACTTC. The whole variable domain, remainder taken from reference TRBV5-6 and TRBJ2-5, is DAGVTQSPTHLIKTRGQQVTLRCSPKSGHDTVSWYQQALGQGPQFIFQYYEEEERQRGNFPDRFSGHQFPNYSSELNVNALLLGDSALYLCASSFPRRETQYFGPGTRLLVL.

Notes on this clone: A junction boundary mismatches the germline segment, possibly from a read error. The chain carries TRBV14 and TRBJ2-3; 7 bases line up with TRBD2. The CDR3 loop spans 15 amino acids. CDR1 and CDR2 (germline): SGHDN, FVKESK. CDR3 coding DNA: TGTGCCAGCAGCCAATATCCTAGCGGCACAGGTACGCAGTATTTT. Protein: CASSQYPSGTGTQYF.

The DNA for the CDR3 is TGTGCCAGCAAGGAGGGGCCCTATAATTCACCCCTCCACTTT. Protein sequence: CASKEGPYNSPLHF. The chain combines TRBV6-5 with TRBJ1-6, with D possibly matching TRBD1 (5 bases). V was clipped by 7 bases and J by 2 bases, with 9 bases between them. CDR1 and CDR2 (germline): MNHEY, SVGAGI. The CDR3 is made up of 14 amino acids.

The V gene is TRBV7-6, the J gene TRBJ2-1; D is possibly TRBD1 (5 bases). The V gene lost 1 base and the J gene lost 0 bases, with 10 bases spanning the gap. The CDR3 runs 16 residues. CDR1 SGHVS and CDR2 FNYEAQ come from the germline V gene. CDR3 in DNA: TGTGCCAGCAGCTTAGATACAGGAGACTCCTACAATGAGCAGTTCTTC. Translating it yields CASSLDTGDSYNEQFF.

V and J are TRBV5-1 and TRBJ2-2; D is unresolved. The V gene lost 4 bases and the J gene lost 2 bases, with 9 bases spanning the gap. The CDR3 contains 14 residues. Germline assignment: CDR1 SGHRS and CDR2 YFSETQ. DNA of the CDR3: TGCGCCAGCAGCGGTCAGCGAAACACCGGGGAGCTGTTTTTT. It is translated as CASSGQRNTGELFF.

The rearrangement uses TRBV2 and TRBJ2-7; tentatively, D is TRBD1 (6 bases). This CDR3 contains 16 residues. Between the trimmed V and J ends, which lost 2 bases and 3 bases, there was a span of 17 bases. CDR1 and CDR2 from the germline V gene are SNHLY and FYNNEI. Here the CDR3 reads CASSESVSEGGYEQYF. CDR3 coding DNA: TGTGCCAGCAGTGAAAGCGTTAGCGAAGGGGGCTACGAGCAGTACTTC.

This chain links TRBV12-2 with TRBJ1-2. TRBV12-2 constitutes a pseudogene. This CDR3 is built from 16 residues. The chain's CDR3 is CASRFPLGQFGGGYTF. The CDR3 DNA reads TGTGCAAGTCGCTTCCCCCTGGGCCAGTTCGGAGGAGGCTACACCTTC.

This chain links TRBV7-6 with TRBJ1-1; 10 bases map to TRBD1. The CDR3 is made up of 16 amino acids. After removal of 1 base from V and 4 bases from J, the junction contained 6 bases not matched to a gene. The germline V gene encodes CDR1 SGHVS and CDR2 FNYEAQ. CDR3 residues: CASSLGGGQGLTEAFF. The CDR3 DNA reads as TGTGCCAGCAGCTTAGGTGGGGGACAGGGGCTCACTGAAGCTTTCTTT.

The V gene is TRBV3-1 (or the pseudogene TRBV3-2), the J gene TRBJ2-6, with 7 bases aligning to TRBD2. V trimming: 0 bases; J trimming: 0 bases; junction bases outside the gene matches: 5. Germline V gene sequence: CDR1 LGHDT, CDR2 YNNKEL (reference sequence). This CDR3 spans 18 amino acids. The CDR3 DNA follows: TGTGCCAGCAGCCAAGAGGGGGGGAGGGCCTCTGGGGCCAACGTCCTGACTTTC. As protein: CASSQEGGRASGANVLTF.

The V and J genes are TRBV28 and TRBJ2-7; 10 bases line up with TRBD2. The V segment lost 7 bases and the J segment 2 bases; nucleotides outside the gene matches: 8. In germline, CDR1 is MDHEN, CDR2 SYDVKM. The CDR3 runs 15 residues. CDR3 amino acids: CASNDRGTSAYEQYF. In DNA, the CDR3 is TGTGCCAGCAATGACCGAGGGACTAGCGCCTACGAGCAGTACTTC.

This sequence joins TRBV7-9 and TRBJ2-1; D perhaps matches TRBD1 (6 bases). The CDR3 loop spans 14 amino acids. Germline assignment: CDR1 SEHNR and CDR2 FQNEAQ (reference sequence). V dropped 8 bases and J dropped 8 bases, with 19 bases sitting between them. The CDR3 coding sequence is TGTGCCAGCGGCCTCGATACAGGGCAGGATGAGCAGTTCTTC. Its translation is CASGLDTGQDEQFF. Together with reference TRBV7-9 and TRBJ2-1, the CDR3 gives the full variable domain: DTGVSQNPRHKITKRGQNVTFRCDPISEHNRLYWYRQTLGQGPEFLTYFQNEAQLEKSRLLSDRFSAERPKGSFSTLEIQRTEQGDSAMYLCASGLDTGQDEQFFGPGTRLTVL.

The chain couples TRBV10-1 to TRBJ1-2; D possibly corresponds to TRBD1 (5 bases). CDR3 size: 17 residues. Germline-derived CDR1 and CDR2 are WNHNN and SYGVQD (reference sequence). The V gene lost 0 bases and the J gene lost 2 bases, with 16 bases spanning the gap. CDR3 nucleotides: TGCGCCAGCAGTGAGTCAGGGTGTCAGGGAAGAAACTATGGCTACACCTTC. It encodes CASSESGCQGRNYGYTF.